There are many counts of the clone carrying this TCR beta chain. Its antigen is currently unknown. The read ends 3 residues before the CDR3 terminus; that terminus is restored from the germline J gene. The data stem from a study of T cell clonality in common variable immunodeficiency. Overall study results and limits: Compared with controls, CVID subjects had fewer shared TCRbeta clones. Fewer deletions and N-nucleotide insertions were reportedly seen in common variable immunodeficiency TCR beta sequences.

Data came from immunoSEQ multiplex PCR; TCRdb stores just in-frame clones and leaves some out. The sample gives approximately 81,000 clones, none seen only once, and the top ten clones hold 0.75% to 1%. The trim removed 5 bases at V and 2 bases at J, leaving 7 bases unmatched. Germline CDR1 is SGHVS and CDR2 is FQNEAQ. CDR3 size: 15 residues. The chain couples TRBV7-8 to TRBJ2-5; 8 bases agree with TRBD2. Input material: peripheral blood mononuclear cells. This TCR came from a person between 18 and 75 years old in good health. CDR3 in amino acids: CASSPRLATQETQYF. CDR3 DNA, as far as it was read: TGTGCCAGCAGCCCACGACTAGCGACTCAAGAGACC.